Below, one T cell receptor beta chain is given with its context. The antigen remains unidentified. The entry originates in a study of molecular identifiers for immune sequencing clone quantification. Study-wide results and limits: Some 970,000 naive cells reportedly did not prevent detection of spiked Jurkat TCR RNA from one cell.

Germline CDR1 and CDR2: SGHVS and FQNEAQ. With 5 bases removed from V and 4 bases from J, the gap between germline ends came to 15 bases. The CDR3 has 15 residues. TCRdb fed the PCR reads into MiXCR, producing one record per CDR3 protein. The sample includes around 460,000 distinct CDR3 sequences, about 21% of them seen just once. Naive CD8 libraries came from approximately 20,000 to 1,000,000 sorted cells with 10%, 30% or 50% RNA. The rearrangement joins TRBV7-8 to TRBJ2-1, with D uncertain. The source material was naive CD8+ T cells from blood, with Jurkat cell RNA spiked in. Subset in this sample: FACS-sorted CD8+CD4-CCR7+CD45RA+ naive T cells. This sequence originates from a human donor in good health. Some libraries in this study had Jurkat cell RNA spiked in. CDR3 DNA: TGTGCCAGCAGCCCCTCGGATGCACCATACAATGAGCAGTTCTTC. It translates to CASSPSDAPYNEQFF.